This TCR beta chain was sequenced during a study of OX40 agonist ivuxolimab in advanced cancers. Generated by immunoSEQ multiplex PCR, the TCRdb table keeps only in-frame clones and is missing some. The table lists 55,000 or so clones, roughly 87% of them singletons. The germline V gene has CDR1 SQVTM and CDR2 ANQGSEA. The CDR3 runs 14 residues. Between the trimmed V and J ends, which lost 4 bases and 0 bases, there was a span of 12 bases. The clonotype was recovered from an adult with an advanced solid tumor such as melanoma, head and neck, liver or kidney cancer. The source was CD4+ or CD8+ T cells sorted from blood, collected in a trial of the OX40 agonist ivuxolimab. V and J are TRBV29-1 and TRBJ2-5; possible D gene TRBD2, 6 bases. The CDR3 sequence is CSVGAWDYQETQYF. The CDR3 DNA reads TGCAGCGTTGGTGCATGGGACTACCAAGAGACCCAGTACTTC.